The rows below give T cell receptor beta chains drawn from one sample of a study of T cell responses to AZD1222 COVID-19 vaccine. The method was immunoSEQ multiplex PCR; TCRdb's version includes in-frame clones alone and lacks a portion of them. The table lists around 58,000 clones, roughly 90% of them singletons, with about 14% in the top ten. Sequencing used peripheral blood, obtained 28 days after the second AZD1222 dose. The receptors were gathered from an adult who received the AZD1222 COVID-19 vaccine. Both conserved end residues are part of each CDR3. D genes are given only for firm matches. For some rows the clone size is stated as once, few or many, or as a class when expanded; others skip it.

V gene	J gene	D gene	clone size	CDR3 protein	CDR3 DNA
TRBV5-4	TRBJ2-7	NA	NA	CASSLGGVKTYEQYF	TGTGCCAGCAGCTTGGGGGGGGTCAAAACCTACGAGCAGTACTTC
TRBV2	TRBJ2-1	NA	NA	CASSLASNEQFF	TGTGCCAGCAGTCTAGCCTCCAATGAGCAGTTCTTC
TRBV6-5	TRBJ1-6	TRBD1	once	CASRRGQDVSPLHF	TGTGCCAGCAGAAGGGGACAGGATGTCTCACCCCTCCACTTT
TRBV27	TRBJ2-3	NA	NA	CASSRPSGTDTQYF	TGTGCCAGCAGCCGACCTAGCGGCACAGATACGCAGTATTTT
TRBV5-1	TRBJ1-4	TRBD1	NA	CASSLTGAGEKLFF	TGCGCCAGCAGCTTGACAGGGGCCGGAGAAAAACTGTTTTTT
TRBV5-5	TRBJ1-1	NA	NA	CASSFGTNTEAFF	TGTGCCAGCAGCTTCGGCACGAACACTGAAGCTTTCTTT
TRBV5-5	TRBJ1-1	TRBD1	NA	CASSFRTGDTEAFF	TGTGCCAGCAGCTTTCGGACAGGGGACACTGAAGCTTTCTTT
TRBV11-3	TRBJ1-1	TRBD1	NA	CASSSQGDTEAFF	TGTGCCAGCAGCTCACAGGGGGACACTGAAGCTTTCTTT
TRBV10-2	TRBJ2-7	NA	NA	CASSEPTVRGYEQYF	TGCGCCAGCAGTGAGCCGACAGTCCGGGGCTACGAGCAGTACTTC
TRBV6-5	TRBJ1-1	NA	NA	CASRPDLNTEAFF	TGTGCCAGCAGGCCGGATTTGAACACTGAAGCTTTCTTT
TRBV24-1	TRBJ1-2	NA	NA	CATSDPGYGYTF	TGTGCCACCAGTGATCCGGGCTATGGCTACACCTTC
TRBV7-3	TRBJ2-5	NA	NA	CASSLRGGTQYF	TGTGCCAGCAGCTTAAGGGGCGGGACCCAGTACTTC
TRBV11-3	TRBJ2-7	TRBD2	NA	CASSPSGGSPRMGEQYF	TGTGCCAGCAGCCCCTCGGGCGGGAGCCCTCGGATGGGCGAGCAGTACTTC
TRBV7-8	TRBJ2-1	TRBD2	NA	CASSSPTAGGRKNNEQFF	TGTGCCAGCAGCTCACCCACTGCGGGCGGGAGAAAAAACAATGAGCAGTTCTTC
TRBV7-8	TRBJ2-6	TRBD1	NA	CASSNRGRGSGANVLTF	TGTGCCAGCAGCAACAGGGGGCGAGGCTCTGGGGCCAACGTCCTGACTTTC
TRBV6-1	TRBJ1-2	NA	NA	CASSEVGGYTF	TGTGCCAGCAGTGAGGTGGGTGGCTACACCTTC
TRBV7-2	TRBJ1-2	TRBD1	NA	CASRPKGQGIYGYTF	TGTGCCAGCAGGCCGAAGGGACAGGGCATCTATGGCTACACCTTC
TRBV14	TRBJ2-5	TRBD2	NA	CASSQGALAGGPTHQETQYF	TGTGCCAGCAGCCAGGGTGCACTAGCGGGAGGCCCAACCCACCAAGAGACCCAGTACTTC
TRBV29-1	TRBJ1-3	TRBD1	few	CSVEGPFRGSGNTIYF	TGCAGCGTTGAAGGCCCGTTCAGGGGGTCTGGAAACACCATATATTTT
TRBV19	TRBJ1-3	TRBD1	once	CASSIDRNRGSGNTIYF	TGTGCCAGTAGTATAGATCGGAACAGGGGATCTGGAAACACCATATATTTT
TRBV20-1	TRBJ2-3	NA	NA	CSARRGHTQYF	TGCAGTGCTAGAAGGGGTCATACGCAGTATTTT
TRBV6-6	TRBJ1-5	TRBD1	NA	CASSTSDRGGDQPQHF	TGTGCCAGCAGTACCTCGGACAGGGGAGGGGATCAGCCCCAGCATTTT
TRBV11-3	TRBJ2-1	NA	once	CASSLGRTYNEQFF	TGTGCCAGCAGCTTAGGGCGGACCTACAATGAGCAGTTCTTC
TRBV3-1/TRBV3-2	TRBJ1-2	NA	hyperexpanded	CASSWDTNYGYTF	TGTGCCAGCAGCTGGGACACTAACTATGGCTACACCTTC
TRBV11-2	TRBJ2-1	NA	NA	CASSRLQGSNSYNEQFF	TGTGCCAGCAGCCGACTGCAGGGATCCAACTCCTACAATGAGCAGTTCTTC
TRBV7-2	TRBJ1-1	NA	NA	CASSFAGGENTEAFF	TGTGCCAGCAGCTTTGCCGGTGGAGAGAACACTGAAGCTTTCTTT
TRBV5-1	TRBJ2-1	NA	medium-sized	CASSDRRRDEQFF	TGCGCCAGCAGCGACAGGCGGCGGGATGAGCAGTTCTTC
TRBV5-1	TRBJ1-3	NA	once	CASSLDSTSGNTIYF	TGCGCCAGCAGCCTCGACAGCACTTCTGGAAACACCATATATTTT
TRBV4-2	TRBJ2-7	TRBD2	NA	CASSLLLTSGEQGEQYF	TGTGCCAGCAGCCTCCTATTGACTAGCGGAGAACAAGGCGAGCAGTACTTC
TRBV4-1	TRBJ1-2	TRBD1	NA	CASSHQTGAGYGYTF	TGCGCCAGCAGCCATCAGACAGGGGCAGGATATGGCTACACCTTC
TRBV11-2	TRBJ2-7	NA	NA	CASSFRRSSYEQYF	TGTGCCAGCAGCTTCAGAAGGAGTTCCTACGAGCAGTACTTC
TRBV5-4	TRBJ2-1	TRBD2	NA	CASSLKAGPANEQFF	TGTGCCAGCAGCTTGAAAGCGGGACCCGCCAATGAGCAGTTCTTC